This TCR beta chain emerged from a study of T cell repertoires in cytomegalovirus infection. Study summary: The public TCR beta signatures pointed to both CMV infection and matching HLA type. Points from the study as a whole: Clonotypes of TCR beta that were HLA-C-restricted and CMV-specific dominated the ex vivo response. People with CMV and the relevant HLA were identified by cumulative public TCR beta family frequency.

TCRdb ran MiXCR on the reads and lists one entry per CDR3 protein. Of 200,000 or so distinct CDR3 sequences in the sample, 28% are singletons; the top ten hold under 35%. V dropped 6 bases and J dropped 0 bases, with 11 bases sitting between them. The CDR3 spans 14 residues. Germline V gives CDR1 LNHDA, CDR2 SQIVND (reference sequence). This clonotype was picked up many times. The antigen remains undetermined. The chain is built from TRBV19 and TRBJ1-1; D possibly corresponds to TRBD1 (5 bases). Sequenced input: PBMCs. The sequence derives from a human donor in good health (CMV status not recorded). Some clones in this sample may be carry-over from other donors' samples. In DNA form, the CDR3 reads TGTGCCAGTAGCACCGGGGCCATGAACACTGAAGCTTTCTTT. Protein sequence: CASSTGAMNTEAFF.